This paragraph covers one TCR beta chain sequence. The protocol was immunoSEQ multiplex PCR, while the TCRdb copy is restricted to in-frame clones and leaves out a portion. Found here are about 38,000 clones, 70% to 90% of them singletons; the top ten hold approximately 8.8%. This entry belongs to a study of CD4 T cells in relation to SARS-CoV-2 and coronaviruses. Whole-study context: The restricting HLA molecule for shared crossreactive spike epitopes was mapped.

CDR1 and CDR2 (germline): SGHDT, YYEEEE. This CDR3 has 17 amino acids. Deletions cut 0 bases from V and 0 bases from J, with 10 bases between. This TCR came from an adult with COVID-19. Sequencing was carried out using memory CD4+ T cells from PBMCs. V is TRBV5-6 and J is TRBJ2-6; D is unclear. The CDR3 region is CASSLVQIISGANVLTF. DNA of the CDR3: TGTGCCAGCAGCTTGGTCCAAATAATCTCTGGGGCCAACGTCCTGACTTTC.